This TCR beta chain was identified during a study of T cell changes during pregnancy in multiple sclerosis. V lost 3 bases to trimming and J lost 3 bases; unmatched junction nucleotides: 8. Germline CDR1 and CDR2: SGHAT and FQNNGV. This CDR3 contains 15 residues. Here immunoSEQ multiplex PCR was the method, and the copy in TCRdb shows in-frame clones only, minus some. The table has some 90,000 clones, 92% seen once. This chain joins TRBV11-2 and TRBJ2-7; TRBD2 aligns across 7 bases. This sequence originates from a female donor with multiple sclerosis, enrolled in a pregnancy study. The material was peripheral blood, obtained in the first trimester of pregnancy. CDR3: CASSFVSSGGYEQYF. The CDR3 DNA reads as TGTGCCAGCAGCTTCGTTTCTAGCGGCGGCTACGAGCAGTACTTC. The full variable domain, in which reference TRBV11-2 and TRBJ2-7 provide the parts outside the CDR3, is EAGVAQSPRYKIIEKRQSVAFWCNPISGHATLYWYQQILGQGPKLLIQFQNNGVVDDSQLPKDRFSAERLKGVDSTLKIQPAKLEDSAVYLCASSFVSSGGYEQYFGPGTRLTVT.